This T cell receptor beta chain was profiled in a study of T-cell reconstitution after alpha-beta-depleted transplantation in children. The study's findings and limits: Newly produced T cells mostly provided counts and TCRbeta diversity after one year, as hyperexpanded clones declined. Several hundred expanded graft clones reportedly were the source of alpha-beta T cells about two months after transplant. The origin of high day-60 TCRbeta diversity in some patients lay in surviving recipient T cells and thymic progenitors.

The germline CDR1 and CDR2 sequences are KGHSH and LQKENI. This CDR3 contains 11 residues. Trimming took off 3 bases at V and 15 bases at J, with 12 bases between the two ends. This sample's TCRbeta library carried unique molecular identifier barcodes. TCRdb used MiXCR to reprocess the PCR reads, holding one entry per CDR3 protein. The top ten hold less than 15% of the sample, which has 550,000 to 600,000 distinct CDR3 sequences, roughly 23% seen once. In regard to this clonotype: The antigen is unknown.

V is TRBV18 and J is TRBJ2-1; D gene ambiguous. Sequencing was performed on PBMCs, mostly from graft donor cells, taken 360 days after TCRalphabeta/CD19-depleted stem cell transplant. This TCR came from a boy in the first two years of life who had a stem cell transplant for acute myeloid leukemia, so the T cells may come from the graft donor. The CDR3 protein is CASSPPGLVFF. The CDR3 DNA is TGTGCCAGCTCACCTCCCGGCTTGGTGTTCTTC.